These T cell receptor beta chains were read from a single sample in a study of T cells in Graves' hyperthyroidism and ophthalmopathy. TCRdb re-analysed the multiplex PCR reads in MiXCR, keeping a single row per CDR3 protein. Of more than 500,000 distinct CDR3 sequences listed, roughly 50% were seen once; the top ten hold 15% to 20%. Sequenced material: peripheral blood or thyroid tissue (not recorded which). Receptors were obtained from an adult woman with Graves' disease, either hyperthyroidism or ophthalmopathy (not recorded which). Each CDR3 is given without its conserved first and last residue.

ASSPPGLAGGQETQY | TRBV7-2 | 15
SVLRRGYEQY | TRBV29-1 | 10
SARLSGLTYEQY | TRBV20-1 | 12
ASSIFGVVNGANVLT | TRBV19 | 15
ASSPYREPYEQY | TRBV3-1 | 12
ASRSAGQRWANTEAF | TRBV25-1 | 15
AYEGGNTIY | TRBV30 | 9
ATSGVDSGEAF | TRBV15 | 11
ASSEMSVYGYT | TRBV7-9 | 11
ASSYSGARRFHGLYEQY | TRBV6-6 | 17
ARSLGTSLETHY | TRBV7-8 | 12
ASSPGHPRGTQPQH | TRBV12-3/TRBV12-4 | 14
SARDGEAQETQY | TRBV20-1 | 12
ASSFTRSHEQY | TRBV7-9 | 11
ATSRDRSVGAYEQY | TRBV15 | 14
ASRSLGPPEAEAF | TRBV5-6 | 13
ASSFWANTEAF | TRBV12-3/TRBV12-4 | 11
SAPDRGATYEQY | TRBV20-1 | 12
AISESGAGIVSYEQY | TRBV10-3 | 15
ASRTPGYSGANVLT | TRBV19 | 14
ASSLGTGGSPLH | TRBV28 | 12
SARDLSPAGASEKLF | TRBV20-1 | 15
ASSGQQQETQY | TRBV2 | 11
ASRMVAGTPSSYEQY | TRBV7-2 | 15
ASSSDTLRNQPQH | TRBV12-3/TRBV12-4 | 13
ASSQRSGNTIY | TRBV4-1 | 11
ASNPGRMGTGELF | TRBV19 | 13
ASSLGRWNTEAF | TRBV11-2 | 12
ASRRTSADTQY | TRBV7-8 | 11
ASSPGVTFYEQY | TRBV7-9 | 12
ASSPRADRDTEAF | TRBV12-3/TRBV12-4 | 13
ATSSNRVIYGYT | TRBV15 | 12
ASSRTGGKGSPLH | TRBV7-8 | 13
ASGLQTGTDVLETQY | TRBV12-5 | 15
ASTPLANTGELF | TRBV19 | 12
ASSLHKGAVYGYT | TRBV12-3/TRBV12-4 | 13
ASSYGHTGRISYEQY | TRBV6-2/TRBV6-3 | 15
ASSQDRRKANQPQH | TRBV4-1 | 14
ATRGGGNQETQY | TRBV15 | 12
SVSGQHNYGYT | TRBV29-1 | 11
ASSLSEQETQY | TRBV5-6 | 11
ASSLGFGFYSNQPQH | TRBV7-8 | 15
ASSRSQGNNQPQH | TRBV4-1 | 13
ASSLTGDNEQF | TRBV7-3 | 11
ASSGKTGEGSGYT | TRBV2 | 13
ATSMGLAVQETQY | TRBV15 | 13
ASSLGQTNTGELF | TRBV12-3/TRBV12-4 | 13
ASSFAGGRFVNTEAF | TRBV28 | 15
ASGGGGYTEAF | TRBV27 | 11
ASTPRLATGELF | TRBV10-2 | 12
ASTPSGSQADTQY | TRBV5-1 | 13
ASSQGVDQPQH | TRBV2 | 11
SASGFGTSGSSYEQY | TRBV20-1 | 15
ASAGGAHQETQY | TRBV2 | 12
SVEGGTGLGGYT | TRBV29-1 | 12